The rows below give T cell receptor beta chains drawn from one sample of a study of blood T cell repertoires in COVID-19. TCRdb's copy holds only in-frame clones and misses some; the assay was immunoSEQ multiplex PCR. The profile shows 210,000 or so clones, roughly 86% of them singletons. The sequenced sample was peripheral blood. Receptors were obtained from a woman aged 60-75 years with acute or convalescent COVID-19. Both conserved end residues are part of each CDR3. Each record gives: J gene, V gene, clone size, D gene, CDR3 protein, CDR3 DNA. A D gene is named only where the DNA matches it firmly. Only part of the rows carry a size: once, few, many, or a class if the clone is expanded.

TRBJ1-4,TRBV6-6,.,.,CASSYEGAPNEKLFF,TGTGCCAGCAGTTACGAAGGGGCCCCGAATGAAAAACTGTTTTTT
TRBJ1-3,TRBV6-5,.,TRBD1,CASRGDRSSGNTIYF,TGTGCCAGCAGGGGGGACAGGAGCTCTGGAAACACCATATATTTT
TRBJ1-2,TRBV6-5,.,TRBD1,CASSYQDRAPGYTF,TGTGCCAGCAGTTATCAGGACAGGGCCCCTGGCTACACCTTC
TRBJ2-1,TRBV11-3,.,TRBD2,CASSRLAGGNNEQFF,TGTGCCAGCAGCCGTCTAGCGGGAGGGAACAATGAGCAGTTCTTC
TRBJ2-5,TRBV20-1,.,TRBD2,CSASLAGGVETQYF,TGCAGTGCTAGTTTAGCGGGGGGGGTAGAGACCCAGTACTTC
TRBJ2-1,TRBV28,.,.,CASSLAVAEQFF,TGTGCCAGCAGTTTGGCGGTTGCAGAGCAGTTCTTC
TRBJ1-6,TRBV19,.,TRBD1,CASSSGTVYNSPLHF,TGTGCCAGTTCCTCCGGGACAGTGTATAATTCACCCCTCCACTTT
TRBJ2-6,TRBV6-6,once,.,CASSRQTPSGANVLTF,TGTGCCAGCAGTCGACAGACACCATCTGGGGCCAACGTCCTGACTTTC
TRBJ1-2,TRBV5-4,.,TRBD1,CASSFGQGAVGYTF,TGTGCCAGCAGCTTCGGACAGGGGGCTGTTGGCTACACCTTC
TRBJ2-3,TRBV19,.,TRBD2,CASSSGTSGRAADTQYF,TGTGCCAGTAGTTCCGGGACTAGCGGGAGGGCCGCAGATACGCAGTATTTT
TRBJ2-7,TRBV20-1,.,TRBD1,CSASGTVRSYEQYF,TGCAGTGCTAGTGGGACAGTTCGCTCCTACGAGCAGTACTTC
TRBJ2-5,TRBV28,.,.,CASIQQETQYF,TGTGCCAGCATCCAGCAAGAGACCCAGTACTTC
TRBJ2-5,TRBV18,few,.,CASSPQLGETQYF,TGTGCCAGCTCACCACAACTTGGAGAGACCCAGTACTTC
TRBJ1-5,TRBV6-5,.,.,CASRGAGLPQPQHF,TGTGCCAGCAGGGGGGCAGGGCTACCTCAGCCCCAGCATTTT
TRBJ2-1,TRBV6-5,.,.,CASSYSPSESYNEQFF,TGTGCCAGCAGTTACTCCCCTAGCGAATCCTACAATGAGCAGTTCTTC
TRBJ1-2,TRBV18,.,.,CASSPQGRLLNGYTF,TGTGCCAGCTCACCCCAGGGCAGACTCTTAAATGGCTACACCTTC
TRBJ1-3,TRBV19,.,.,CASSFLRTVGNTIYF,TGTGCCAGTAGTTTTCTCCGGACAGTCGGAAACACCATATATTTT
TRBJ2-7,TRBV19,.,TRBD1,CASSPGTGLPYEQYF,TGTGCCAGTAGTCCCGGGACAGGGTTACCCTACGAGCAGTACTTC
TRBJ2-3,TRBV19,.,.,CASSIRGSAGVGPADTQYF,TGTGCCAGTAGTATAAGAGGTTCGGCAGGGGTTGGTCCGGCAGATACGCAGTATTTT
TRBJ1-2,TRBV12-3/TRBV12-4,.,.,CASRGASEGYTF,TGTGCCAGCCGGGGGGCGTCGGAGGGCTACACCTTC
TRBJ2-3,TRBV19,.,TRBD1,CASSMQGDRTDTQYF,TGTGCCAGTAGTATGCAGGGGGATCGGACAGATACGCAGTATTTT
TRBJ2-7,TRBV4-2,.,TRBD2,CASSHLSGKSYEQYF,TGTGCCAGCAGCCACCTAAGCGGGAAGTCCTACGAGCAGTACTTC
TRBJ2-2,TRBV14,.,TRBD2,CARKQDSTGTSGTYTGELFF,TGTGCCAGGAAACAAGACTCCACCGGGACTAGCGGGACGTACACCGGGGAGCTGTTTTTT
TRBJ1-5,TRBV18,.,.,CASSRGGNQPQHF,TGTGCCAGCTCACGGGGAGGAAATCAGCCCCAGCATTTT
TRBJ1-3,TRBV9,.,.,CASSGGRQGNTIYF,TGTGCCAGCAGCGGCGGTCGACAGGGAAACACCATATATTTT
TRBJ2-2,TRBV5-4,.,.,CASSLGAPNTGELFF,TGTGCCAGCAGCTTGGGGGCCCCGAACACCGGGGAGCTGTTTTTT
TRBJ2-3,TRBV10-1,.,.,CASSDFTDTQYF,TGCGCCAGCAGTGACTTTACAGATACGCAGTATTTT
TRBJ2-3,TRBV10-1,.,TRBD2,CASSSSGRAEDTQYF,TGCGCCAGCAGTTCTAGCGGGAGGGCCGAAGATACGCAGTATTTT
TRBJ2-2,TRBV29-1,.,TRBD2,CSVEEGAGGFTGELFF,TGCAGCGTTGAAGAGGGGGCGGGAGGATTTACCGGGGAGCTGTTTTTT
TRBJ2-5,TRBV6-2/TRBV6-3,.,.,CASSLPMAVQETQYF,TGTGCCAGCAGTCTCCCGATGGCAGTACAAGAGACCCAGTACTTC
TRBJ2-7,TRBV5-6,.,TRBD2,CASSLGGRGIYEQYF,TGTGCCAGCAGCTTGGGCGGGAGGGGAATCTACGAGCAGTACTTC
TRBJ2-3,TRBV19,few,TRBD2,CASSTTGTSGGAPDTQYF,TGTGCCAGTAGTACAACCGGGACTAGCGGGGGGGCGCCAGATACGCAGTATTTT
TRBJ2-7,TRBV7-6,.,TRBD1,CASSQGQQSYEQYF,TGTGCCAGCAGCCAGGGACAGCAGTCCTACGAGCAGTACTTC
TRBJ1-1,TRBV19,.,.,CASSIGGDRTEAFF,TGTGCCAGTAGTATTGGGGGGGATAGGACTGAAGCTTTCTTT
TRBJ2-3,TRBV7-7,.,TRBD2,CASSFGNSSGRAVCCTDTQYF,TGTGCCAGCAGCTTCGGTAACTCGAGCGGGAGGGCCGTCTGCTGCACAGATACGCAGTATTTT
TRBJ1-1,TRBV5-1,.,.,CASSSDRYTEAFF,TGCGCCAGCAGCTCCGACAGGTACACTGAAGCTTTCTTT
TRBJ2-1,TRBV5-4,.,TRBD2,CASSPGGGKANEQFF,TGTGCCAGCAGCCCCGGGGGGGGGAAGGCCAATGAGCAGTTCTTC
TRBJ2-1,TRBV6-5,.,.,CASITAIFSNEQFF,TGTGCCAGCATCACAGCCATTTTTTCCAATGAGCAGTTCTTC
TRBJ1-6,TRBV3-1/TRBV3-2,few,TRBD1,CASSPYGGQGNSPLHF,TGTGCCAGCAGCCCCTACGGGGGACAGGGGAATTCACCCCTCCACTTT
TRBJ1-3,TRBV19,.,.,CASSPTGWISGNTIYF,TGTGCCAGTAGTCCCACAGGGTGGATCTCTGGAAACACCATATATTTT